This TCR beta chain was retrieved from a study of blood T cell repertoires in COVID-19 (TCRdb year 2020). Context from the whole study: Samples from collaborators originated in the United States, Italy and Spain and spanned both the acute and convalescent phases of COVID-19. The dataset comprised deeply sampled blood TCRbeta repertoires from subjects exposed to, actively infected with, or recovered from COVID-19. The prospective study material was composed of cDNA or gDNA derived from T cells, B-cell-depleted T cells, or PBMCs. The repertoires were released in a freely available public database intended as a resource for research on the immune response to SARS-CoV-2. Where available, HLA class I and class II types were taken from metadata supplied by the sample provider and were not determined by assay-based typing. Samples came from the ongoing ImmuneRACE study (first 160 participants) plus 1,254 subjects from 6 global collaborators. A de-identified subject ID, COVID-19 status, age in years and sex were almost always included in the sample metadata. Summary of the overall study and its limitations: The amount of clinical and demographic metadata varied by source and participant and was provided uncurated.

Note on this clone: Its antigen specificity is not known. No qualities accompany the bases; no much larger clone lies one base away.

The CDR3, from cysteine to phenylalanine, totals 17 residues. The kept DNA is CDR3 alone, 51 bases in frame from the first base. After removal of 1 base from V and 12 bases from J, the junction retains 15 bases not matched to a gene. The germline V gene gives CDR1 as SGHRS and CDR2 as YFSETQ. TCRbeta CDR3 regions were amplified from genomic DNA using the immunoSEQ Assay, a bias-controlled multiplex PCR. The authors' analysis ran thus. Within the assay, amplification of reference gene primers was used to estimate how many nucleated cells each sample contained. To quantify the absolute abundance of each unique TCRbeta CDR3 rearrangement, sequence reads were collapsed and filtered. For each sample, productive Simpson clonality was calculated as the square root of Simpson's diversity index across productive rearrangements. TCRdb obtained this table from immuneACCESS and retained in-frame rearrangements with V and J assigned. These tables miss some clones; where compared with another copy, unresolved V genes account for less than half of the shortfall, and the remainder is unexplained. That table furnishes V, J and clone size, whereas the DNA furnished D and trimming. Within this sample are 250,000 to 300,000 clones, with 90% of them counted one time only. The ten largest clones capture over 5.5% of the sample.

In Seattle, one collaborating source enrolled patients while the infection was active and tracked those patients longitudinally over the course of disease. Each collaborating institution followed its own protocols to collect whole blood in K2EDTA tubes. For TCRbeta analysis, collaborators shipped samples as frozen whole blood, isolated PBMCs, or DNA extracted from either of those sample types. The sample comprised peripheral blood. This clonotype originated in a woman aged 45-65 years with COVID-19, enrolled during active disease. Recombination joined TRBV5-1 with TRBJ2-1; 11 bases in the junction line up with TRBD2. The base sequence is TGCGCCAGCAGCTTGACTAGCGGGAGAATTTCCGCGGGGTGGCAGTTCTTC. Its translation reads: CASSLTSGRISAGWQFF.